Below are 5 T cell receptor beta chains sequenced from a single sample in a study of control samples from healthy donors and cancer patients. Here immunoSEQ multiplex PCR was the method, and the copy in TCRdb shows in-frame clones only, minus some. The sample records about 220,000 clones, 85% to 95% being singletons. The sequenced sample consisted of blood. The source is a man in his forties or fifties in good health.

The rearrangement uses TRBV19 and TRBJ2-1, with D unclear. Germline V gene lookup returns CDR1 LNHDA and CDR2 SQIVND (reference sequence). Trimming took off 5 bases at V and 6 bases at J, with 8 bases between the two ends. The CDR3 runs to 12 residues. Written as DNA, the CDR3 is TGTGCCAGTAGTCTAATTCCCAATGAGCAGTTCTTC. Encoded protein: CASSLIPNEQFF.

This rearrangement joins TRBV11-2 to TRBJ2-1; no clear D. This CDR3 region has 16 residues. The V gene lost 0 bases and the J gene lost 6 bases, with 15 bases spanning the gap. Germline V gene lookup returns CDR1 SGHAT and CDR2 FQNNGV. In DNA form, the CDR3 reads TGTGCCAGCAGCTTAGATCGCGTTAGAGCAGGCAATGAGCAGTTCTTC. Encoded protein: CASSLDRVRAGNEQFF. Based on the CDR3 plus reference TRBV11-2 and TRBJ2-1, the full variable domain is EAGVAQSPRYKIIEKRQSVAFWCNPISGHATLYWYQQILGQGPKLLIQFQNNGVVDDSQLPKDRFSAERLKGVDSTLKIQPAKLEDSAVYLCASSLDRVRAGNEQFFGPGTRLTVL.

The gene calls are TRBV29-1 and TRBJ2-1; perhaps TRBD2 as D (6 bases). Germline lookup yields CDR1 SQVTM and CDR2 ANQGSEA. CDR3 length equals 12 residues. V lost 3 bases, J lost 9 bases, and 12 bases lay in between. CDR3 residues: CSVDEVGGEQFF. Here the CDR3 DNA reads TGCAGCGTTGACGAGGTGGGGGGTGAGCAGTTCTTC.

This sequence joins TRBV24-1 and TRBJ2-2; D is undetermined. The germline gives CDR1 KGHDR, CDR2 SFDVKD. Trimming removed 9 bases from V and 1 base from J, with 5 bases in between. The CDR3 contains 12 residues. For the CDR3, the DNA is TGTGCCACCGGTCGGAACACCGGGGAGCTGTTTTTT. Translating it yields CATGRNTGELFF.

This clone has a single count. CDR3 sequence reads: CASSAGVRPQHF. CDR3 nucleotides: TGTGCCAGCAGCGCAGGCGTACGGCCCCAGCATTTT. The rearrangement uses TRBV7-9 and TRBJ1-5; D remains ambiguous. Germline-derived CDR1 and CDR2 are SEHNR and FQNEAQ (reference sequence). Trimming shortened V by 5 bases and J by 9 bases, and 11 bases separated the two germline ends. CDR3 size: 12 residues.